These T cell receptor beta chains were read from a single sample in a study of blood T cell repertoires in COVID-19. Generated by immunoSEQ multiplex PCR, the TCRdb table keeps only in-frame clones and is missing some. The sample contains some 120,000 clones, approximately 88% of which appear only once. The sample was peripheral blood. Every receptor here comes from a woman in her 70s with acute or convalescent COVID-19. CDR3s include the opening cysteine and the closing phenylalanine or tryptophan. The D gene is left open where the match is weak. The listing skips clone size in some rows; elsewhere it reads once, few, many or a size class.

>TRBJ1-3|-|-|TRBV27
TGTGCCAGCAGCCCGCGGGGGGTGCGTGGAAACACCATATATTTT
CASSPRGVRGNTIYF
>TRBJ2-1|-|-|TRBV11-2
TGTGCCAGCAGCTCCCGGACTCCTTACAATGAGCAGTTCTTC
CASSSRTPYNEQFF
>TRBJ2-5|few|-|TRBV1
TGCACCAGCAGCCAAGATCTAGGAGGGGAGGCGGGGGACCAAGAGACCCAGTACTTC
CTSSQDLGGEAGDQETQYF
>TRBJ1-6|-|-|TRBV19
TGTGCCAGTAGGGTACAGGGAAATAATTCACCCCTCCACTTT
CASRVQGNNSPLHF
>TRBJ1-3|-|-|TRBV7-8
TGTGCCAGCACCCGAGCCCAGGTCTCTGGAAACACCATATATTTT
CASTRAQVSGNTIYF
>TRBJ1-1|-|TRBD1|TRBV5-6
TGTGCCAGCAGCCTGGCCGGGACAGGGGGAACTGAAGCTTTCTTT
CASSLAGTGGTEAFF
>TRBJ1-1|few|-|TRBV27
TGTGCCAGCAGTTTAAGGGGGTCGGGCACTGAAGCTTTCTTT
CASSLRGSGTEAFF
>TRBJ2-1|-|TRBD2|TRBV3-1/TRBV3-2
TGTGCCAGCAGCTTTAGCCTAGCGGGAGGGGATGAGCAGTTCTTC
CASSFSLAGGDEQFF
>TRBJ2-5|once|-|TRBV28
TGTGCCAGCAGTTCCTCCGGTGAGACCCAGTACTTC
CASSSSGETQYF
>TRBJ2-1|-|-|TRBV20-1
TGCAGTGCTAGCTTCACAAATGAGCAGTTCTTC
CSASFTNEQFF
>TRBJ2-1|-|TRBD2|TRBV29-1
TGCAGCTCCAACGGGGAGGGATTTGTGGGGAACAATGAGCAGTTCTTC
CSSNGEGFVGNNEQFF
>TRBJ2-7|-|TRBD1|TRBV9
TGTGCCAGTTCGACAGGGCACTCCTACGAGCAGTACTTC
CASSTGHSYEQYF
>TRBJ2-2|-|-|TRBV2
TGTGCCAGCAGTGAAAGGGGTTACACCGGGGAGCTGTTTTTT
CASSERGYTGELFF
>TRBJ1-1|once|-|TRBV5-8
TGTGCCAGCAGCTTGCTAATGTCAGGGGCATGGGCTTTCTTT
CASSLLMSGAWAFF
>TRBJ2-2|once|TRBD2|TRBV7-2
TGTGCCAGCAGCTTAGATACGGGGGGAGGTACCGGGGAGCTGTTTTTT
CASSLDTGGGTGELFF
>TRBJ2-2|-|TRBD1|TRBV29-1
TGCAGCGTCGGACAGGGGCCCGGGGAGCTGTTTTTT
CSVGQGPGELFF
>TRBJ1-6|-|-|TRBV7-9
TGTGCCAGCGTCAGCGGGGGTAATTCACCCCTCCACTTT
CASVSGGNSPLHF
>TRBJ2-5|-|-|TRBV28
TGTGCCAGCAGTTTATCCCCGACCGGGGAGACCCAGTACTTC
CASSLSPTGETQYF
>TRBJ1-2|-|-|TRBV4-1
TGCGCCAGCAGCCGAGTATCACAGGAAGGCTACACCTTC
CASSRVSQEGYTF
>TRBJ2-7|-|TRBD2|TRBV10-3
TGTGCCATCAGTGAAGGTCGGGAGGGCCACGAGCAGTACTTC
CAISEGREGHEQYF
>TRBJ2-6|-|TRBD1|TRBV25-1
TGTGCCAGCAGTGGACGGGACAGAAGCTCTGGGGCCAACGTCCTGACTTTC
CASSGRDRSSGANVLTF
>TRBJ2-1|-|-|TRBV7-8
TGTGCCAGCAGCTTGGAGGGGGCCGACCGAAGCAATGAGCAGTTCTTC
CASSLEGADRSNEQFF
>TRBJ2-6|-|-|TRBV9
TGTGCCAGCAGCGTAGCGCAGGGGACCGGGGCCAACGTCCTGACTTTC
CASSVAQGTGANVLTF
>TRBJ2-7|-|TRBD2|TRBV4-1
TGCGCCAGCAGCCAAGGGACTAGCGGGACCTACGAGCAGTACTTC
CASSQGTSGTYEQYF
>TRBJ2-5|-|TRBD2|TRBV7-2
TGTGCCAGCAGCTTAGCGGCTAGCGGGAGGGAGACCCAGTACTTC
CASSLAASGRETQYF
>TRBJ1-4|-|-|TRBV2
TGTGCCAGCAGCGAACGGACTGCAACTAATGAAAAACTGTTTTTT
CASSERTATNEKLFF
>TRBJ1-1|few|TRBD1|TRBV7-3
TGTGCCAGCAGCCCCACACAGGGGGGAGAAGCTTTCTTT
CASSPTQGGEAFF
>TRBJ2-7|-|TRBD2|TRBV5-1
TGCGCCAGCATGGTCAGCGGGAGGGGCGACGAGCAGTACTTC
CASMVSGRGDEQYF
>TRBJ2-7|-|TRBD1|TRBV10-3
TGTGCCATCAGTGAGATTAAGGGGGCGATGAGCGAGCAGTACTTC
CAISEIKGAMSEQYF
>TRBJ2-7|few|TRBD1|TRBV9
TGTGCCAGCAGCGTAGGGCCGACAGGGGACCACGAGCAGTACTTC
CASSVGPTGDHEQYF
>TRBJ2-4|-|TRBD1|TRBV28
TGTGCCAGCAGTTTAATTAAAGGGACAGGGGAAAACATTCAGTACTTC
CASSLIKGTGENIQYF
>TRBJ2-7|-|TRBD2|TRBV7-2
TGTGCCAGCAGCATTAGCGGGAGGTCGACCTACGAGCAGTACTTC
CASSISGRSTYEQYF
>TRBJ2-5|-|-|TRBV3-1/TRBV3-2
TGTGCCAGCAGCCAAGACGCAGGGGTAGAGACCCAGTACTTC
CASSQDAGVETQYF
>TRBJ2-2|-|TRBD2|TRBV19
TGTGCCAGTAGTTGGAGGGGGACTAGCGGGAGAGGAACCGGGGAGCTGTTTTTT
CASSWRGTSGRGTGELFF
>TRBJ2-3|-|TRBD2|TRBV10-3
TGTGCCATCAGTGCGACTAGCGGGGGAAATACGCAGTATTTT
CAISATSGGNTQYF
>TRBJ2-3|-|-|TRBV29-1
TGCAGCGTTGCCTCGCCCCGATCAGAAGATACGCAGTATTTT
CSVASPRSEDTQYF
>TRBJ2-2|-|-|TRBV6-1
TGTGCCAGCAGTGAAGGGAGACACACCGGGGAGCTGTTTTTT
CASSEGRHTGELFF
>TRBJ1-5|-|TRBD1|TRBV2
TGTGCCAGCAAGGGGACAGGGAACCTCAATCAGCCCCAGCATTTT
CASKGTGNLNQPQHF
>TRBJ1-2|-|TRBD1|TRBV9
TGTGCCAGCAGCTCAGGGACAGGGAATGGCTACACCTTC
CASSSGTGNGYTF
>TRBJ1-1|-|TRBD1|TRBV10-3
TGTGCCATCATCGGGACAGGGGTGGCTGAAGCTTTCTTT
CAIIGTGVAEAFF
>TRBJ2-2|-|-|TRBV29-1
TGCAGCGTTAACAGTAACACCGGGGAGCTGTTTTTT
CSVNSNTGELFF